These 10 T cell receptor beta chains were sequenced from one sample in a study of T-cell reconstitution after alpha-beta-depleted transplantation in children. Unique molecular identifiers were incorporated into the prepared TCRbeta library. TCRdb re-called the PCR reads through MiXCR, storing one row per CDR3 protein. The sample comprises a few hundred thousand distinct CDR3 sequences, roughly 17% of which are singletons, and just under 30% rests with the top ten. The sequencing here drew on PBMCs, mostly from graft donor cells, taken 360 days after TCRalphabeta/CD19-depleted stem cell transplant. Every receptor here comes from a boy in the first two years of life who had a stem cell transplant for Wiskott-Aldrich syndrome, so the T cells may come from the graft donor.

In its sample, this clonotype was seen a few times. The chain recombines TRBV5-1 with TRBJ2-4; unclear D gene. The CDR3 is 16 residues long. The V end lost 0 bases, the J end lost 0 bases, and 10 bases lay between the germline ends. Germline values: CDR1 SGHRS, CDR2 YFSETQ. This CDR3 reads CASSLGPTLAKNIQYF. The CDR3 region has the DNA TGCGCCAGCAGCTTGGGACCGACCCTAGCCAAAAACATTCAGTACTTC.

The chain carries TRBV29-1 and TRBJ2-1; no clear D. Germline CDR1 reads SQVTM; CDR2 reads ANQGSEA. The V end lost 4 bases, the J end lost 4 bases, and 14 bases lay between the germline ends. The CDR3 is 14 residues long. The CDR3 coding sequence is TGCAGCGTTGCGCAGCTCGGGTTATACAATGAGCAGTTCTTC. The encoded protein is CSVAQLGLYNEQFF.

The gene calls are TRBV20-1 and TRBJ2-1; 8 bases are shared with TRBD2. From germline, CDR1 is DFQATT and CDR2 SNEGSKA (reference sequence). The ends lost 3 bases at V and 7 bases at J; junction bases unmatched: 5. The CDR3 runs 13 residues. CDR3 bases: TGCAGTGCTAGCCTAGCGGGTAGTAATGAGCAGTTCTTC. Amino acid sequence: CSASLAGSNEQFF.

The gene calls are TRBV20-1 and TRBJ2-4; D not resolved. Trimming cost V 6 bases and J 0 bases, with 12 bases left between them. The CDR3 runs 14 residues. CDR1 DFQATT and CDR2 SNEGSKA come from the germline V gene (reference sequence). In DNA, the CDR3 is TGCAGTGCAAGATTGGCCGCAGCCAAAAACATTCAGTACTTC. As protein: CSARLAAAKNIQYF.

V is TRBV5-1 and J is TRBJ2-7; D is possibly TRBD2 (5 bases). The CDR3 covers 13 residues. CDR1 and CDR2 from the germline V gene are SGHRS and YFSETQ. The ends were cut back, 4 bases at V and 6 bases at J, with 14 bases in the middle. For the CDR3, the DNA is TGCGCCAGCAGCCCCGGGATGGGCGGCGAGCAGTACTTC. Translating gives CASSPGMGGEQYF.

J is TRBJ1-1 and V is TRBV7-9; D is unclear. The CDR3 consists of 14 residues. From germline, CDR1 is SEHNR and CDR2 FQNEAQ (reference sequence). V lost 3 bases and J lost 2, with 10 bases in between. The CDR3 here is CASSLMTGNTEAFF. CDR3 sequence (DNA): TGTGCCAGCAGCTTGATGACGGGTAACACTGAAGCTTTCTTT. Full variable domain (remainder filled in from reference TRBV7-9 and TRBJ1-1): DTGVSQNPRHKITKRGQNVTFRCDPISEHNRLYWYRQTLGQGPEFLTYFQNEAQLEKSRLLSDRFSAERPKGSFSTLEIQRTEQGDSAMYLCASSLMTGNTEAFFGQGTRLTVV.

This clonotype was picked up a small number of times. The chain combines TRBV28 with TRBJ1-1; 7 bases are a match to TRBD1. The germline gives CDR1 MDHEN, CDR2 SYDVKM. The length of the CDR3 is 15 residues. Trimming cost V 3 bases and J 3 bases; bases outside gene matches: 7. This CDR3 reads CASSFQTGRYTEAFF. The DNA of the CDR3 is TGTGCCAGCAGTTTCCAGACAGGGAGGTACACTGAAGCTTTCTTT.

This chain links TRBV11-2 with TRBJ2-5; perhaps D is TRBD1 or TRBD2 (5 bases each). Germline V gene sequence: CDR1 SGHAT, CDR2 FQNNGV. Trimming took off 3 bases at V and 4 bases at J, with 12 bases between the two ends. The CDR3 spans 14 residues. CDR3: CASSFQRGIETQYF. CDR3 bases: TGTGCCAGCAGCTTTCAGAGGGGCATAGAGACCCAGTACTTC.

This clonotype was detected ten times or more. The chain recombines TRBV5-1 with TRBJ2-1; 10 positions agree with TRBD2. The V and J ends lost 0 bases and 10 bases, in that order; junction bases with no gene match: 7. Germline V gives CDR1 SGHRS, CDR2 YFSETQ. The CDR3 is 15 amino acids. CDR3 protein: CASSLGLAGEGEQFF. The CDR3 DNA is TGCGCCAGCAGCTTGGGTCTAGCGGGAGAGGGCGAGCAGTTCTTC. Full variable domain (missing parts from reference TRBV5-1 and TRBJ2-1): KAGVTQTPRYLIKTRGQQVTLSCSPISGHRSVSWYQQTPGQGLQFLFEYFSETQRNKGNFPGRFSGRQFSNSRSEMNVSTLELGDSALYLCASSLGLAGEGEQFFGPGTRLTVL.

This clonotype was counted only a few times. CDR3 region: CASSLDHNEQFF. CDR3 nucleotides: TGCGCCAGCAGCTTAGACCACAATGAGCAGTTCTTC. The chain joins TRBV5-1 to TRBJ2-1; D is undetermined. The V and J ends lost 2 bases and 5 bases respectively, with 5 bases between them. The CDR3 contains 12 residues. Germline V lookup: CDR1 SGHRS, CDR2 YFSETQ. The full variable domain, in which reference TRBV5-1 and TRBJ2-1 provide the parts outside the CDR3, is KAGVTQTPRYLIKTRGQQVTLSCSPISGHRSVSWYQQTPGQGLQFLFEYFSETQRNKGNFPGRFSGRQFSNSRSEMNVSTLELGDSALYLCASSLDHNEQFFGPGTRLTVL.